This TCR beta chain was obtained from a study of T cells in Graves' hyperthyroidism and ophthalmopathy. In this sample, this clonotype turned up a few times. Its antigen remains unidentified. The study, taken as a whole, reports: Model predictions of ophthalmopathy came a median around 7.1 months before onset.

Template material for amplifying TCR beta CDR3 regions consisted of RNA transcripts. Researchers ran a first-round RT-PCR on the TCR CDR3 using the HTBI primer set. TCRdb reanalysed the multiplex PCR reads using MiXCR and keeps one entry per CDR3 protein. The sample has some 440,000 distinct CDR3 sequences; less than 20% are singletons. Lactation, pregnancy, other autoimmune disease or uncontrolled infection led to exclusion of patients. The CDR3 covers 14 residues. The germline gives CDR1 SGDLS, CDR2 YYNGEE. The trim removed 7 bases at V and 6 bases at J, leaving 9 bases unmatched. The clonotype comes from a woman in her late teens or twenties with Graves' hyperthyroidism. The chain recombines TRBV9 with TRBJ2-1; 8 bases match TRBD1. Sequenced input: blood. This chain's CDR3 is CASEIGQGANEQFF. CDR3 in DNA: TGTGCCAGCGAGATAGGACAGGGTGCCAATGAGCAGTTCTTC.